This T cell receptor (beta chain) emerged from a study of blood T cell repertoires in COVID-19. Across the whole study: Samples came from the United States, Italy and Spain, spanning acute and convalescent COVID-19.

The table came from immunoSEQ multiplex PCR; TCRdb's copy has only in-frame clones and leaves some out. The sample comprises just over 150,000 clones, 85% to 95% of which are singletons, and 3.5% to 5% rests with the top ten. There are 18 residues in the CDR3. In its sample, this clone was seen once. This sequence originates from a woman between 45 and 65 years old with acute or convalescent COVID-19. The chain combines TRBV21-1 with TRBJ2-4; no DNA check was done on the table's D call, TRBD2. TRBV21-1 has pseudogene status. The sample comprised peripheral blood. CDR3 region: CASSKPLLGGLAKNIQYF. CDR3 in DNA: TGTGCCAGCAGCAAACCGCTCCTCGGAGGACTAGCCAAAAACATTCAGTACTTC.